Detailed here is one T cell receptor (beta chain). Its antigen is currently not known. Per-base qualities were not stored, and no clone one base away is much larger. This specimen's time point label, per the study, means: about 28 days (+/-7) after the second vaccine dose. AZD1222 recipients whose second dose came at about 4 weeks and those whose second dose came at about 12 weeks were combined into one group, since spike-specific TCR depth and breadth did not differ between the two schedules. Samples from vaccinated people were obtained from the UK trials COV001 and COV002, which included a single-blind randomized controlled phase 2/3 trial of AZD1222 (ChAdOx1 nCoV-19) in healthy adults. For TCRbeta chain sequencing, PBMC samples were collected from trial participants at day 0 and at day 28 after the second dose. The CDR3 regions of human TCRbeta chains were analyzed by immunosequencing. Under the source paper's analysis protocol: TCRs in the repertoires were matched against a reference library of SARS-CoV-2-specific TCRs that had been generated with the MIRA antigen-specificity platform. Breadth was defined as the fraction of unique TCRs that were SARS-CoV-2-associated, and depth was defined as the fraction of total T cells that were SARS-CoV-2-associated. Using the MIRA data, every spike-specific TCR was mapped to the spike region that the TCR reacted to and assigned to either a CD4 or a CD8 class. Log10-transformed breadth and depth values were compared by one-way ANOVA with Sidak's multiple comparisons tests. TCRdb stores this immuneACCESS table with in-frame sequences only. Part of the clones is absent; in the studies checked, under half of the shortfall reflects unresolved V genes, and no reason is known for the rest. D and trimming come from the DNA, and the V and J calls and clone size come from that table. Here the sample has some 200,000 clones; 90% to 95% occur a single time. The top ten constitute around 3.6% of the sample.

Relative to germline, V is missing 0 bases and J is missing 1 base, with 5 bases of the junction outside any gene match. CDR1 and CDR2, per the germline V gene (reference sequence), are PRHDT and FYEKMQ. Measured from the cysteine to the phenylalanine, the CDR3 is 16 residues long. CDR3 DNA is the only sequence kept; it has 48 bases, read in frame from the first base. The data derive from a study of T cell responses to AZD1222 COVID-19 vaccine (TCRdb year 2021). Regarding the complete study: A total of under 250 trial participants underwent TCR sequencing, of whom roughly 210 had received two doses of AZD1222 and roughly 26 had received two doses of the MenACWY control vaccine. Trial participants were enrolled by age into subgroups of 18-55, 56-69 and 70-plus years, and around 150, 29 and 61 TCR-sequenced participants, respectively, were included in these subgroups. Broad study findings and their caveats: Participants were mostly white British and included more females than males, and it was suggested by the authors that clonal diversity may have been underestimated. In the small 56-69-year group, the increase in depth fell short of significance, most likely because of low power. Conclusions about previously exposed vaccinees are limited because only 5 or 6 AZD1222 recipients were SARS-CoV-2 seropositive at baseline. After two AZD1222 doses, spike-specific TCR breadth and depth were significantly higher than at day 0 and than in MenACWY recipients. CD4 TCRs associated with the vaccine covered the entire spike protein, and the dominant responses were in regions 160-218 and 743-854. No day 14 peak-response samples were available, so repertoires were characterized only after the peak T cell response. Reportedly, almost half of the unique spike-specific TCRs recognized epitopes lying outside the regions that are mutated in the B.1.351 and B.1.1.7 variants.

The chain couples TRBV13 to TRBJ2-7; 8 nucleotides in the junction match TRBD2. This clonotype was obtained from an adult who received the AZD1222 COVID-19 vaccine. This specimen consisted of peripheral blood, obtained 28 days after the second AZD1222 dose. The DNA sequence is given as TGTGCCAGCAGCTTAGGCGGGAGGGCCTTTTCCTACGAGCAGTACTTC. This gives the protein CASSLGGRAFSYEQYF.